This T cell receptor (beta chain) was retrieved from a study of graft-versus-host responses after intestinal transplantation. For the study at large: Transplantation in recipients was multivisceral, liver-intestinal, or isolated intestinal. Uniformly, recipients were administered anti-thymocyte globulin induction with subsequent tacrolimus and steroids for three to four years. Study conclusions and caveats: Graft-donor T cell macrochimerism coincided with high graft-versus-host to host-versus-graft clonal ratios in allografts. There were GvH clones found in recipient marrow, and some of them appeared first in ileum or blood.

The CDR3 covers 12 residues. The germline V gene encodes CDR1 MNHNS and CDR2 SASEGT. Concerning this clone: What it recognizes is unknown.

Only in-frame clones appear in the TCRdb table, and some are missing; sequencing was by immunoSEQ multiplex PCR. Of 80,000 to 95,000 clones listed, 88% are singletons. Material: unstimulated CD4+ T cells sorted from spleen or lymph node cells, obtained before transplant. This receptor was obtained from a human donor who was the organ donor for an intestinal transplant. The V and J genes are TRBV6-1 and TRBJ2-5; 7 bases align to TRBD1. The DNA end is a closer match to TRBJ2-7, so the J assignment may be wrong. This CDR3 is CASRTGRDEQYF. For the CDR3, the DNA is TGTGCCAGCAGGACAGGGCGCGACGAGCAGTACTTC.